The entry that follows covers one T cell receptor (beta chain) sequence. Its antigen is not known. The record originates from a study of shared clonotypes between healthy human individuals. Study-wide points: Non-shared clonotypes showed lower generation probabilities than clonotypes common to all four donors.

Repertoires were generated with immunoSEQ multiplex PCR, while TCRdb's copy carries only in-frame clones and drops some. This table has 550,000 to 750,000 clones, under 95% appearing once. Between the trimmed V and J ends, which lost 1 base and 4 bases, there was a span of 14 bases. Germline V CDR1 and CDR2: LNHDA, SQIVND (reference sequence). The CDR3 covers 15 residues. Naive CD8 cells were CD45RO-negative, positively selected for CCR7, excluding terminally differentiated effector memory CD45RA+ cells. This clonotype was obtained from a man aged 30 to 39 in good health. The gene calls are TRBV19 and TRBJ2-7; D is undetermined. Input material: naive CD8+ T cells sorted from blood. The CDR3 region has the DNA TGTGCCAGTAGTATAGGGACGGGCCCTTGGTACGAGCAGTACTTC. Its translation is CASSIGTGPWYEQYF.